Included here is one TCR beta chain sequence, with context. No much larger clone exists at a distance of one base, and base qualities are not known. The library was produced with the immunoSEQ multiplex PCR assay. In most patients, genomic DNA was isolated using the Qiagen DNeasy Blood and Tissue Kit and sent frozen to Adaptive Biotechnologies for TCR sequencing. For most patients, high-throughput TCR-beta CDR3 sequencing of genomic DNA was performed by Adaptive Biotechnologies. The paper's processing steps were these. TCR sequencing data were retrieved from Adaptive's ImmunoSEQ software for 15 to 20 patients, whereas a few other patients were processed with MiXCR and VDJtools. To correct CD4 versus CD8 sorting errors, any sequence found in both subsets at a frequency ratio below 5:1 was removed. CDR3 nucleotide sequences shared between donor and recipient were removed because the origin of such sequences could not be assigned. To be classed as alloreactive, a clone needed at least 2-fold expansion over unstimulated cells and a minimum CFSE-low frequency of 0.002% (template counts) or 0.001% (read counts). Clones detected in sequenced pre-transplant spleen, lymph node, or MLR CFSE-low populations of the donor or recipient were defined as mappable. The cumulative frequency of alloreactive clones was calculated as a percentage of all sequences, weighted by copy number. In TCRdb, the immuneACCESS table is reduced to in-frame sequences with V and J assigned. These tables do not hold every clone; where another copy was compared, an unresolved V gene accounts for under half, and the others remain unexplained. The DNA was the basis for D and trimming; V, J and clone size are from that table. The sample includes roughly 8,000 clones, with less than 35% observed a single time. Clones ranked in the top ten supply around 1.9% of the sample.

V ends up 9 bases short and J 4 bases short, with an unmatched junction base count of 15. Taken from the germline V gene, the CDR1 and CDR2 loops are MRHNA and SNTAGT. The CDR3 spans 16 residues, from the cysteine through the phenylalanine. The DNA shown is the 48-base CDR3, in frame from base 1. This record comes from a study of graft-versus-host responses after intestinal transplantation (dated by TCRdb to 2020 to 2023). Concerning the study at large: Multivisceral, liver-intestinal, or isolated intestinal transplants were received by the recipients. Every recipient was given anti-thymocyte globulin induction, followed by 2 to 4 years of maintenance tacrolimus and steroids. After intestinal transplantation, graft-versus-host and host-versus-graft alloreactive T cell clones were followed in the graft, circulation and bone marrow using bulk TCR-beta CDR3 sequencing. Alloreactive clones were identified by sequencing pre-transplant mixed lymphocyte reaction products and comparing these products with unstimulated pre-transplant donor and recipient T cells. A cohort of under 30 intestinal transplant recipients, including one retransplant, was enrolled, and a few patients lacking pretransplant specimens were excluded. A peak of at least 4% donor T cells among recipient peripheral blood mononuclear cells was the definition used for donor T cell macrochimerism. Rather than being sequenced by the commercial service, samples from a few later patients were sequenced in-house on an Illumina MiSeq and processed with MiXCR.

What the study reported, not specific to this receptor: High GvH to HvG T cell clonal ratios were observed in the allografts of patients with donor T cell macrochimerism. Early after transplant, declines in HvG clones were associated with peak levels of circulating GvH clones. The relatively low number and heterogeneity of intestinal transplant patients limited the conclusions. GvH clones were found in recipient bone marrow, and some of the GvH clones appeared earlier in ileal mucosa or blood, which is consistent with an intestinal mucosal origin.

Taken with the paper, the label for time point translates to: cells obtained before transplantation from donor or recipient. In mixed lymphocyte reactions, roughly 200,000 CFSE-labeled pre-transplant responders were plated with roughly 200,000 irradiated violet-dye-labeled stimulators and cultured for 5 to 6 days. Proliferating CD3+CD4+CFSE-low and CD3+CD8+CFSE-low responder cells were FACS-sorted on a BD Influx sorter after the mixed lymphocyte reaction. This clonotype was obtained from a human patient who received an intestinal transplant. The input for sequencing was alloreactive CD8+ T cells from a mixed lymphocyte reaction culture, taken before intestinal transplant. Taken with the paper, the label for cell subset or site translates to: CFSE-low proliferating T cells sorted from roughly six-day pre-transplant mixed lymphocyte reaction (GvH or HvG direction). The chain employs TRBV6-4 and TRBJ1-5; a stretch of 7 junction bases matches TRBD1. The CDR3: CARHQIQGGINQPQHF. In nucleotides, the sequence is TGTGCCAGGCACCAGATTCAGGGGGGAATTAATCAGCCCCAGCATTTT.